Sequencing of this TCR beta chain was carried out in a study of a mutant IDH1 vaccine in newly diagnosed glioma. Study in general: Patients received eight vaccinations in weeks 1, 3, 5, 7, 11, 15, 19, 23. It was radiotherapy, temozolomide, or both that patients received previously, with most receiving both. Study findings and constraints: Detectable vaccine-induced immune responses arose in around 92% of patients. Pseudoprogression seemed unlinked to shifts in top peripheral T cell clonotypes.

The CDR3 runs to 17 residues. Germline trimming cut 10 bases from V and 2 bases from J; bases unmatched to any gene: 11. Germline values: CDR1 ENHRY, CDR2 SYGVKD. The assay was immunoSEQ multiplex PCR, and TCRdb's table has in-frame clones only and misses some. There are more than 50,000 clones in the sample; about four fifths occur only once, and about 6% lies in the top ten. Details on this clone: Its target is unknown.

Time point described: week 11, during vaccination. In the vaccine, a single dose held 300 ug of the mutant IDH1 20-mer peptide, along with topical imiquimod. The chain carries TRBV10-3 and TRBJ2-2; 12 bases line up with TRBD2. The receptor was isolated from a man aged 50 to 60 with glioma. Sequences were derived from PBMCs, sampled from a glioma patient whose treatment included an IDH1 peptide vaccine. The CDR3 here is CATSLAGGAGNTGELFF. Here the CDR3 DNA reads TGTGCCACCTCACTAGCGGGGGGTGCCGGCAACACCGGGGAGCTGTTTTTT.